A selection of T cell receptor beta chains follows, all from one sample in a study of TIL therapy for anti-PD-1-resistant metastatic lung cancer. Measured with immunoSEQ multiplex PCR; TCRdb has only the in-frame clones, and not every one. The repertoire holds roughly 92,000 clones, 55% to 75% seen once, with approximately 11% in the top ten. The source material was tumor tissue, sampled at baseline. The receptors come from a person aged 25-80 years with non-small cell lung cancer. The CDR3 runs from the conserved cysteine through the conserved F or W. A D gene is named only where the DNA matches it firmly. Clone size, where shown, is once, few, many, or a class for clones that have expanded.

d_gene	v_gene	abundance	j_gene	CDR3nt	CDR3aa
.	TRBV7-8	.	TRBJ2-7	TGTGCCAGCAGCCCTACCGGGAGAACCTACGAGCAGTACTTC	CASSPTGRTYEQYF
.	TRBV9	few	TRBJ2-7	TGTGCCAGCAGTGACAGGTGGGGATACGAGCAGTACTTC	CASSDRWGYEQYF
.	TRBV25-1	.	TRBJ2-7	TGTGCCAGCAGTGACCTAAACAGGGAGGAATCCTACGAGCAGTACTTC	CASSDLNREESYEQYF
.	TRBV28	.	TRBJ1-1	TGTGCCAGCATTACAGGGAACACTGAAGCTTTCTTT	CASITGNTEAFF
.	TRBV4-3	.	TRBJ2-3	TGCGCCAGCAGCCAAGTAGGGACTGGCCCCACAGATACGCAGTATTTT	CASSQVGTGPTDTQYF
TRBD2	TRBV7-2	.	TRBJ2-1	TGTGCCAGCAGCTTAACCCTAGCGGGGCATGAGCAGTTCTTC	CASSLTLAGHEQFF
.	TRBV30	few	TRBJ2-2	TGTGCCTGGAGACAGGGCACCGGGGAGCTGTTTTTT	CAWRQGTGELFF
TRBD2	TRBV7-9	few	TRBJ2-2	TGTGCCAGCAGCATTGGACTAGCGGGAGCTATCGGGGAGCTGTTTTTT	CASSIGLAGAIGELFF
.	TRBV28	few	TRBJ1-3	TGTGCCAGCAGCCCCGCTGGCGCCAACTCTGGAAACACCATATATTTT	CASSPAGANSGNTIYF
TRBD1	TRBV5-1	once	TRBJ2-2	TGCGCCAGCAGCTCCGGGACAGTGGGCACCGGGGAGCTGTTTTTT	CASSSGTVGTGELFF
.	TRBV27	.	TRBJ2-7	TGTGCCAGCAGTTTAAGGATCCTCGGGGATAACGAGCAGTACTTC	CASSLRILGDNEQYF
.	TRBV10-3	.	TRBJ1-4	TGTGCCATCAAAGGGGATGCAACTAATGAAAAACTGTTTTTT	CAIKGDATNEKLFF
.	TRBV27	few	TRBJ2-7	TGTGCCAGCAGACGGACACAATCCTACGAGCAGTACTTC	CASRRTQSYEQYF
TRBD1	TRBV5-1	.	TRBJ1-2	TGCGCCAGCAGTTACGGGACAGCTAACTATGGCTACACCTTC	CASSYGTANYGYTF
.	TRBV15	.	TRBJ1-2	TGTGCCACCAGCAGCTCGAGGGGCAATTATAAAGGCTACACCTTC	CATSSSRGNYKGYTF
.	TRBV19	.	TRBJ1-4	TGTGCCAGTAGTACCCCGAGAGGGGGGCGAGAAAAACTGTTTTTT	CASSTPRGGREKLFF
.	TRBV5-6	few	TRBJ2-7	TGTGCCAGCAGCTGGGACAACGAGCAGTACTTC	CASSWDNEQYF
TRBD2	TRBV10-1	once	TRBJ2-1	TGCGCCAGCGGCTCGGGCGGGAGTTCCTACAATGAGCAGTTCTTC	CASGSGGSSYNEQFF
.	TRBV28	.	TRBJ1-5	TGTGCCAGCAGTTTCAGGAATCAGCCCCAGCATTTT	CASSFRNQPQHF
.	TRBV9	.	TRBJ2-7	TGTGCCAGCAGCCCCGGGGCAGGGGCGGGATACGAGCAGTACTTC	CASSPGAGAGYEQYF
.	TRBV6-2/TRBV6-3	.	TRBJ2-5	TGTGCCAGCAGTATTGGGGAAGAGACCCAGTACTTC	CASSIGEETQYF
TRBD1	TRBV4-1	few	TRBJ1-1	TGCGCCAGCAGCCAAGATATGGGACAGGGGAGATCGGCTTTCTTT	CASSQDMGQGRSAFF
TRBD2	TRBV4-3	few	TRBJ2-5	TGCGCCAGCAGCCAGCAATGGACTAGCGGGGGAAGAGAGACCCAGTACTTC	CASSQQWTSGGRETQYF
.	TRBV6-5	.	TRBJ2-5	TGTGCCAGCAGTTACTCCCAAGAGACCCAGTACTTC	CASSYSQETQYF
.	TRBV5-4	.	TRBJ2-6	TGTGCCAGCAGCCCAGGCTCTGGGGCCAACGTCCTGACTTTC	CASSPGSGANVLTF
.	TRBV14	.	TRBJ2-5	TGTGCCAGCAGCATACAATTAGAGACCCAGTACTTC	CASSIQLETQYF
.	TRBV5-6	.	TRBJ2-2	TGTGCCAGCAGCTTGGAGGGGAGGTTAAGGGGCACCGGGGAGCTGTTTTTT	CASSLEGRLRGTGELFF
.	TRBV7-9	.	TRBJ1-5	TGTGCCAGCAGCTCCCTATTCGGTCAGCCCCAGCATTTT	CASSSLFGQPQHF
.	TRBV11-3	.	TRBJ2-5	TGTGCCAGCAGCTTCCCGGGGTCAGAGACCCAGTACTTC	CASSFPGSETQYF
.	TRBV4-2	few	TRBJ2-7	TGTGCCAGCAGCCCGGGTATGGGGGGCAGCTACGAGCAGTACTTC	CASSPGMGGSYEQYF
.	TRBV18	once	TRBJ2-7	TGTGCCAGCTCACCGACGGACAGCAACTACGAGCAGTACTTC	CASSPTDSNYEQYF
TRBD1	TRBV28	.	TRBJ1-5	TGTGCCAGCAGTTTAGTTTGGATAGGGGGCAAGTATCAGCCCCAGCATTTT	CASSLVWIGGKYQPQHF
.	TRBV28	few	TRBJ1-1	TGTGCCAGCACCACTATGAGGACTGTGAACACTGAAGCTTTCTTT	CASTTMRTVNTEAFF
TRBD2	TRBV29-1	.	TRBJ2-1	TGCAGCGTTGTCTTTCTAGCGGGAAACTCCTACAATGAGCAGTTCTTC	CSVVFLAGNSYNEQFF
TRBD1	TRBV6-5	once	TRBJ2-7	TGTGCCAGCAGTAAGACAGGGGGTGACCCCTACGAGCAGTACTTC	CASSKTGGDPYEQYF
.	TRBV2	.	TRBJ1-2	TGTGCCAGCAGTCGAATAGGGGGCTATGGCTACACCTTC	CASSRIGGYGYTF
.	TRBV7-9	.	TRBJ1-1	TGTGCCAGCAGCTTAGGCCTTGGCCTGGGCGGAGGGACTGAAGCTTTCTTT	CASSLGLGLGGGTEAFF
TRBD2	TRBV27	.	TRBJ2-7	TGTGCCAGCAGTTTAGGGCGGGAGAGCTCCTACGAGCAGTACTTC	CASSLGRESSYEQYF
.	TRBV5-4	.	TRBJ2-7	TGTGCCAGCAGCTTGGGGGACACGGGGTCGTACGAGCAGTACTTC	CASSLGDTGSYEQYF
.	TRBV4-2	few	TRBJ2-2	TGTGCCAGCAGCCAATTAGTGGGGGAGCTGTTTTTT	CASSQLVGELFF
TRBD2	TRBV7-9	.	TRBJ2-3	TGTGCCAGCAGCCGTCGGACTAGCGGGGGCACAGATACGCAGTATTTT	CASSRRTSGGTDTQYF
.	TRBV11-2	few	TRBJ2-7	TGTGCCAGCAGGGGAGACCAGCGGGCCTACGAGCAGTACTTC	CASRGDQRAYEQYF
.	TRBV30	few	TRBJ1-5	TGTGCCTGGAACACGGGGGGGCTCAATCAGCCCCAGCATTTT	CAWNTGGLNQPQHF
.	TRBV3-1/TRBV3-2	many	TRBJ2-7	TGTGCCAGCAGGTCGGGACTTGGCGAGCAGTACTTC	CASRSGLGEQYF
TRBD2	TRBV10-3	few	TRBJ2-7	TGTGCCATGCGTCGGACTAGCAGCTACGAGCAGTACTTC	CAMRRTSSYEQYF
TRBD2	TRBV24-1	.	TRBJ2-1	TGTGCCACCAGTGTAGGGTTCGCGGGAGTGGGTAGAATCTACAATGAGCAGTTCTTC	CATSVGFAGVGRIYNEQFF
TRBD1	TRBV7-9	.	TRBJ2-1	TGTGCCAGCAGCAACCGGGACAGGCCTTACAATGAGCAGTTCTTC	CASSNRDRPYNEQFF
TRBD2	TRBV24-1	.	TRBJ2-3	TGTGCCACCAGTGATCGACTAGCGGGAGGCGGGGAAGATACGCAGTATTTT	CATSDRLAGGGEDTQYF
.	TRBV28	.	TRBJ1-2	TGTGCCAGCAGTCCTTTCAAAGGGGGTTTAACTAACTATGGCTACACCTTC	CASSPFKGGLTNYGYTF
.	TRBV19	.	TRBJ2-7	TGTGCCAGTAGTTTTGGGCCACCGGGAGCAAGGGAGCAGTACTTC	CASSFGPPGAREQYF